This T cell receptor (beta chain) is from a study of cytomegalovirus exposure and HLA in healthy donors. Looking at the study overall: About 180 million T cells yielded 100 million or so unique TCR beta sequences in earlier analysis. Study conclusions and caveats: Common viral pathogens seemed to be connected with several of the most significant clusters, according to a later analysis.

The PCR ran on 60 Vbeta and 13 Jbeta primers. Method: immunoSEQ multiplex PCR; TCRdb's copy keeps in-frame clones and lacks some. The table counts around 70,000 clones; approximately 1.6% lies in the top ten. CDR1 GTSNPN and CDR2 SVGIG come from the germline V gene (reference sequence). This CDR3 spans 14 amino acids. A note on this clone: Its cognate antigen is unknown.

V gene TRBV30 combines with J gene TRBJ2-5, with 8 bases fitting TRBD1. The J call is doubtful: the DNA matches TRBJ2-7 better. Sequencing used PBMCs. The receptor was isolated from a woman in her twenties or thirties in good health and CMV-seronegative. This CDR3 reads CAWSPQGAIYEQYF. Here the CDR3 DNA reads TGTGCCTGGAGTCCCCAGGGGGCCATCTACGAGCAGTACTTC.